This T cell receptor (beta chain) was documented in a study of immune evolution from preneoplasia to lung adenocarcinoma. Deletions cut 4 bases from V and 0 bases from J, with 14 bases between. This CDR3 region has 16 residues. The germline V gene encodes CDR1 SGHRS and CDR2 YFSETQ. A remark on this clone: Its antigen is as yet unknown.

The assay was immunoSEQ multiplex PCR, and TCRdb's table has in-frame clones only and misses some. The sample includes under 2,500 clones, 70% to 85% of them seen just once. Patients had resection in Japan or China between about 2014 and 2017. Each case's diagnosis was confirmed by two pathologists on H&E. Study-level findings and limits: Top clone share appeared to fall from AAH through AIS, MIA, adenocarcinoma. Clonality was highest in normal lung, lower in later-stage lesions apparently.

J is TRBJ2-4 and V is TRBV5-1; D not certain. Material: FFPE lung adenocarcinoma in situ tissue. This sequence originates from a person between 70 and 80 years old with lung adenocarcinoma. The CDR3 sequence is CASSPGRASAKNIQYF. CDR3 bases: TGCGCCAGCAGCCCCGGACGGGCTTCAGCCAAAAACATTCAGTACTTC.